This TCR beta chain was identified during a study of OX40 agonist ivuxolimab in advanced cancers. This table comes from immunoSEQ multiplex PCR, and its TCRdb copy is limited to in-frame clones, with some not included. Of about 7,800 clones in the sample, just under 75% are singletons; the top ten hold 58%. Trimming left V 4 bases short and J 4 bases short, with 14 bases between. CDR3 length: 15 residues. Germline values: CDR1 SGHDT, CDR2 YYEEEE. The sequencing here drew on CD4+ or CD8+ T cells sorted from blood, taken in a trial of the OX40 agonist ivuxolimab. The gene calls are TRBV5-6 and TRBJ2-2; D might be TRBD1 (5 bases). The sequence was collected from an adult with an advanced solid tumor such as melanoma, head and neck, liver or kidney cancer. The CDR3 DNA reads as TGTGCCAGCAGCCTCACGGACACAGTCACCGGGGAGCTGTTTTTT. Protein product: CASSLTDTVTGELFF.